Shown below are 5 T cell receptor beta chains from a single sample sequenced in a study of cytomegalovirus exposure and HLA in healthy donors. PCR was performed using 60 Vbeta and 13 Jbeta primers. Sequencing was performed with immunoSEQ multiplex PCR; in TCRdb, only in-frame clones are kept and a portion is missing. The sample has roughly 140,000 clones; 60% to 80% are singletons. The material sequenced was PBMCs. The origin of the receptors is a woman in her 50s in good health and CMV-seronegative.

The CDR3 is CAWSVKDSESSYNSPLHF. The CDR3 DNA follows: TGTGCCTGGAGTGTGAAGGACAGCGAAAGCTCCTATAATTCACCCCTCCACTTT. The chain recombines TRBV30 with TRBJ1-6; D is perhaps TRBD1 (6 bases). The V and J ends lost 0 bases and 0 bases respectively, with 15 bases between them. Germline lookup yields CDR1 GTSNPN and CDR2 SVGIG (reference sequence). The CDR3 is 18 amino acids.

The rearrangement joins TRBV11-1 to TRBJ2-7; TRBD1 matches at 9 bases. Germline CDR1 SGHAT, CDR2 FQDESV (reference sequence). The CDR3 extends over 14 amino acids. V lost 3 bases to trimming and J lost 3 bases; unmatched junction nucleotides: 3. DNA of the CDR3: TGTGCCAGCAGCTTCTTGGGACAGGGCTACGAGCAGTACTTC. Its translation is CASSFLGQGYEQYF.

The rearrangement links TRBV5-5 to TRBJ2-7; possible D gene TRBD2, 5 bases. CDR1 SGHKS and CDR2 YYEKEE come from the germline V gene (reference sequence). This CDR3 is 14 amino acids long. Trimming cost V 4 bases and J 5 bases, with 16 bases left between them. The CDR3 DNA sequence: TGTGCCAGCAGCGTAGATCTGGCCGGGGACGAGCAGTACTTC. Amino acid sequence: CASSVDLAGDEQYF.

The chain employs TRBV6-4 and TRBJ2-3, with 13 bases matching TRBD2. CDR1 is MRHNA, CDR2 SNTAGT, per germline. CDR3 size: 15 residues. V was clipped by 5 bases and J by 3 bases; unmatched bases: 2. CDR3 in DNA: TGTGCCAGCAGTAAGGGACTAGCGGGAACAGATACGCAGTATTTT. Amino acids: CASSKGLAGTDTQYF.

With respect to this clone: Compared with germline, one end of the junction differs, possibly owing to a read error. V usage is TRBV7-7 and J usage is TRBJ2-1, with D possibly being TRBD1 (6 bases). Germline assignment: CDR1 SSHAT and CDR2 FNYEAQ (reference sequence). CDR3 length: 14 residues. CDR3 nucleotide sequence: TGTGCTAGCAGCACGTCCGACAGGCCCGGGGAGCAGTTCTTC. Translating it yields CASSTSDRPGEQFF.